The clone carrying this TCR beta chain was seen a handful of times. Antigen specificity is unknown. With 60 Vbeta and 13 Jbeta primers, the PCR was carried out. The protocol was immunoSEQ multiplex PCR, while the TCRdb copy is restricted to in-frame clones and leaves out a portion. The sample shows approximately 120,000 clones, roughly a tenth of them seen only once. These data are taken from a study of cytomegalovirus exposure and HLA in healthy donors. Study overall: The Caucasian-associated ancestry cluster held over 65% of under 450 genotyped donors. Study-wide results and caveats: A likely sequencing artifact accounted for one observed cluster of highly shared sequence variants.

The length of the CDR3 is 16 residues. V shed 3 bases and J shed 4 bases, with 18 bases lying between them. Germline V lookup: CDR1 MNHEY, CDR2 SMNVEV (reference sequence). The sequenced material came from PBMCs. The chain combines TRBV27 with TRBJ1-2, with D hard to call. This clonotype was sampled from a woman aged 18-29 years in good health and CMV-seropositive. CDR3 nucleotide sequence: TGTGCCAGCAGTTTTTCCTTTGGCAGTTTCTCCTATGGCTACACCTTC. Translated, it gives CASSFSFGSFSYGYTF.